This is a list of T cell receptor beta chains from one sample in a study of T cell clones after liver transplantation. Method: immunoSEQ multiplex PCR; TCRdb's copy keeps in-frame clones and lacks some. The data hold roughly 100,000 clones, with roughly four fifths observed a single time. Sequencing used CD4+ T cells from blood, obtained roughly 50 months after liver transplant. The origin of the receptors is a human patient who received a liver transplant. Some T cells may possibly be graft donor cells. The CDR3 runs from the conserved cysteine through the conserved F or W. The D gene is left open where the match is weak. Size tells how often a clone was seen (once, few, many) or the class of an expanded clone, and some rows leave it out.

TGTGCCAGCAAGTCGGAGGGATACGAGCAGTACTTC | CASKSEGYEQYF | - | TRBJ2-7 | TRBV2 | -
TGTGCCAGCAGCTTAAAGCGGGCGGGAGGGCCTTCTGAGCAGTACTTC | CASSLKRAGGPSEQYF | TRBD2 | TRBJ2-7 | TRBV7-3 | -
TGTGCCAGCAGATCCCACGGGGGGCCCCAGCATTTT | CASRSHGGPQHF | - | TRBJ1-5 | TRBV28 | -
TGTGCCTGGAGTGTACGCTATGAGCAGTTCTTC | CAWSVRYEQFF | - | TRBJ2-1 | TRBV30 | -
TGTGCCAGCCATACCAACTATGGCTACACCTTC | CASHTNYGYTF | - | TRBJ1-2 | TRBV28 | once
TGTGCCAGCAGCTTAAACAGGGGGCGAGGGAACACTGAAGCTTTCTTT | CASSLNRGRGNTEAFF | TRBD1 | TRBJ1-1 | TRBV7-2 | -
TGTGCCAGCAGCGCCAGACAGGGAGGAGGAGGGAACACTGAAGCTTTCTTT | CASSARQGGGGNTEAFF | TRBD1 | TRBJ1-1 | TRBV7-2 | -
TGCGCCAGCAGCCAGCCCACAGATACGCAGTATTTT | CASSQPTDTQYF | - | TRBJ2-3 | TRBV5-1 | -
TGCAGCGTTCAGCGGGAGGGCCGGGTCAATGAGCAGTTCTTC | CSVQREGRVNEQFF | TRBD2 | TRBJ2-1 | TRBV29-1 | once
TGTGCCAGCAGCTTACAAGGCGGGACTGAAGCTTTCTTT | CASSLQGGTEAFF | - | TRBJ1-1 | TRBV7-2 | -
TGCGCCAGCAGCGCGGACACTGGACAGGGAACTCCCACCTTC | CASSADTGQGTPTF | TRBD1 | TRBJ1-2 | TRBV5-1 | -
TGTGCCAGCAGTTACGGGCGGGGGGGAAACAATGAGCAGTTCTTC | CASSYGRGGNNEQFF | TRBD2 | TRBJ2-1 | TRBV6-5 | -
TGTGCCAGCAGTTACAAAGGGCATTGGGACAATCAGCCCCAGCATTTT | CASSYKGHWDNQPQHF | - | TRBJ1-5 | TRBV6-6 | once
TGCGCCAGCAGCGCACTGGGGGTGGAGCAGTACTTC | CASSALGVEQYF | - | TRBJ2-7 | TRBV5-1 | -
TGTGCCAGCACCAGAGGACAGGCCACAGATACGCAGTATTTT | CASTRGQATDTQYF | TRBD1 | TRBJ2-3 | TRBV28 | -
TGTGCCAGCAGTGAAGCGCTTCCGGGGGTTGGTGAGCAGTTCTTC | CASSEALPGVGEQFF | - | TRBJ2-1 | TRBV6-1 | -
TGTGCCAGCAGTTTCGGACAGGCCAGGATACCCGGGGAGCTGTTTTTT | CASSFGQARIPGELFF | TRBD1 | TRBJ2-2 | TRBV6-5 | -
TGCGCCAGCAGTGAGTCTAGCGGGCGGGCCGGGGAGCTGTTTTTT | CASSESSGRAGELFF | TRBD2 | TRBJ2-2 | TRBV10-1 | -
TGTGCCAGTGTGGGGCAGGGGAACACTGAAGCTTTCTTT | CASVGQGNTEAFF | - | TRBJ1-1 | TRBV6-5 | -
TGTGCCAGCAGCCCCCTGGCCGGCAATGAGCAGTTCTTC | CASSPLAGNEQFF | - | TRBJ2-1 | TRBV27 | -
TGTGCCAGCAGTGAATGGGCAAACCCTAACACCGGGGAGCTGTTTTTT | CASSEWANPNTGELFF | - | TRBJ2-2 | TRBV2 | -
TGTGCCAGCAGCGGCCACTCGCAGGAGGAGCAGTACTTC | CASSGHSQEEQYF | - | TRBJ2-7 | TRBV6-6 | -
TGTGCCAGCAGTCAACGTCCCGGGACAGGGACAGATACGCAGTATTTT | CASSQRPGTGTDTQYF | TRBD1 | TRBJ2-3 | TRBV27 | -
TGTGCCAGCAGCGGGGGCCCAGCAGGGAATCAGCCCCAGCATTTT | CASSGGPAGNQPQHF | - | TRBJ1-5 | TRBV5-6 | few